The next 9 T cell receptor beta chains were all read from a single sample in a study of T-cell reconstitution after alpha-beta-depleted transplantation in children. A TCRbeta library incorporating unique molecular identifiers was prepared. TCRdb reanalysed the PCR reads using MiXCR and keeps one entry per CDR3 protein. The sample records 600,000 to 700,000 distinct CDR3 sequences, roughly 15% being singletons. Material: PBMCs from the stem cell graft donor, obtained from the stem cell graft. These receptors were taken from a human donor who donated a stem cell graft to a child with acute myeloid leukemia.

This clonotype was recorded many times. This chain uses TRBV29-1 with TRBJ1-6; 9 bases line up with TRBD1. Per germline, CDR1 SQVTM and CDR2 ANQGSEA. The V and J ends lost 6 bases and 7 bases, in that order; junction bases with no gene match: 7. The CDR3 covers 14 residues. CDR3 DNA sequence: TGCAGCGTCGGAGAGACAGGGGGAAATTCACCCCTCCACTTT. Amino acids: CSVGETGGNSPLHF. The full variable domain, in which reference TRBV29-1 and TRBJ1-6 provide the parts outside the CDR3, is SAVISQKPSRDICQRGTSLTIQCQVDSQVTMMFWYRQQPGQSLTLIATANQGSEATYESGFVIDKFPISRPNLTFSTLTVSNMSPEDSSIYLCSVGETGGNSPLHFGNGTRLTVT.

This clonotype was seen ten or more times. The rearrangement joins TRBV29-1 to TRBJ2-2; D unresolved. The CDR3 loop spans 13 amino acids. Germline values: CDR1 SQVTM, CDR2 ANQGSEA. The V gene lost 4 bases and the J gene lost 6 bases, with 12 bases spanning the gap. Here the CDR3 DNA reads TGCAGCGTTGCTCTGGCAGACGCCGGGGAGCTGTTTTTT. Amino acid sequence: CSVALADAGELFF.

This clonotype was counted only a few times. This chain uses TRBV15 with TRBJ1-1; maybe TRBD1 (6 bases). The CDR3 has 13 amino acids. With 1 base removed from V and 4 bases from J, the gap between germline ends came to 7 bases. Germline-derived CDR1 and CDR2 are LNHNV and YYDKDF (reference sequence). The CDR3 is CATSRVQGTEAFF. The CDR3 coding sequence is TGTGCCACCAGCAGAGTACAGGGCACTGAAGCTTTCTTT.

This clonotype was recorded a few times. V gene TRBV5-1 combines with J gene TRBJ2-5, with no clear D. The CDR3 consists of 14 residues. CDR1 and CDR2 (germline): SGHRS, YFSETQ. Trimming removed 4 bases from V and 2 bases from J, with 12 bases in between. CDR3 amino acids: CASSPDGFQETQYF. CDR3 coding DNA: TGCGCCAGCAGCCCGGACGGATTTCAAGAGACCCAGTACTTC.

This clonotype occurred a few times. The chain carries TRBV12-3 or TRBV12-4 and TRBJ2-6; 7 positions match TRBD1. CDR3 size: 16 residues. J gave up 2 bases and V 5 bases, and 6 bases lay outside the gene matches. CDR3 sequence: CASSVTGDAGANVLTF. The CDR3 DNA is TGTGCCAGCAGTGTTACAGGGGACGCTGGGGCCAACGTCCTGACTTTC.

With respect to this clonotype: Given a much more abundant clone one base away, this may be a read error. J is TRBJ2-5 and V is TRBV29-1; no clear D gene. The CDR3 extends over 14 amino acids. The ends were cut back, 2 bases at V and 5 bases at J, with 15 bases in the middle. Germline lookup yields CDR1 SQVTM and CDR2 ANQGSEA. The DNA of the CDR3 is TGCAGCGTTGAACAGTGGGGTTTGTTCGAGACCCAGTACTTC. Its translation is CSVEQWGLFETQYF.

This clonotype was detected only a few times. The chain couples TRBV20-1 to TRBJ1-4; D uncertain. V was shortened by 6 bases and J by 8 bases, with 19 bases between the two germline ends. There are 14 residues in the CDR3. CDR1 is DFQATT, CDR2 SNEGSKA, per germline (reference sequence). The DNA for the CDR3 is TGCAGTGCCGGAGAGACGGGGTACGACGAAAAACTGTTTTTT. It yields the protein CSAGETGYDEKLFF.

The chain recombines TRBV5-1 with TRBJ2-5; D is possibly TRBD2 (5 bases). Germline CDR1 and CDR2: SGHRS and YFSETQ. The CDR3 runs 10 residues. Deletions cut 7 bases from V and 4 bases from J, with 5 bases between. In DNA form, the CDR3 reads TGCGCCAGCGCGGGAGAGACCCAGTACTTC. It is translated as CASAGETQYF.

This clonotype was seen just once. CDR3 sequence reads: CASSSPSNRDLAKNIQYF. The CDR3 DNA is TGTGCCAGCAGCTCCCCCTCGAACAGGGATCTAGCCAAAAACATTCAGTACTTC. The chain recombines TRBV11-1 with TRBJ2-4, with D possibly being TRBD1 (6 bases). Germline CDR1 and CDR2: SGHAT and FQDESV (reference sequence). CDR3 size: 18 residues. Trimming took off 4 bases at V and 0 bases at J, with 19 bases between the two ends.